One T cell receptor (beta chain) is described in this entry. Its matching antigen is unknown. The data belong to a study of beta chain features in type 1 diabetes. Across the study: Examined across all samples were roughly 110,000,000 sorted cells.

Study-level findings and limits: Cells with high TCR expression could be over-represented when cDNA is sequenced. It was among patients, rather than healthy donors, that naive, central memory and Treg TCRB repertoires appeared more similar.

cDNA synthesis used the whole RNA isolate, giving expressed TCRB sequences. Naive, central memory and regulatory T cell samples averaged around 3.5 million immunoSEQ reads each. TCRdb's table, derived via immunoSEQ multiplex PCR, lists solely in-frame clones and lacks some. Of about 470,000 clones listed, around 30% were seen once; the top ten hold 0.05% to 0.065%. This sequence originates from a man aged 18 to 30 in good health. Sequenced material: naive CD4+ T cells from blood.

The CDR3 DNA reads as TGTGCCTGGAATAAAGCGGGAGGGCTCGGGCAGTTCTTC. Translation: CAWNKAGGLGQFF. The chain couples TRBV30 to TRBJ2-1; 10 bases agree with TRBD2. V was pared by 4 bases and J by 12 bases, with 9 bases of the junction left unmatched. The CDR3 has 13 residues. CDR1 and CDR2 from the germline V gene are GTSNPN and SVGIG (reference sequence). Looking up the rest from reference TRBV30 and TRBJ2-1 gives the full variable domain: SQTIHQWPATLVQPVGSPLSLECTVEGTSNPNLYWYRQAAGRGLQLLFYSVGIGQISSEVPQNLSASRPQDRQFILSSKKLLLSDSGFYLCAWNKAGGLGQFFGPGTRLTVL.